Following are 2 T cell receptor beta chains from one sample sequenced in a study of T-cell reconstitution after alpha-beta-depleted transplantation in children. Molecular barcoding with unique molecular identifiers was used for the TCRbeta library. Via MiXCR, TCRdb re-called the PCR reads, giving one row per CDR3 protein. The sample lists hundreds of thousands of distinct CDR3 sequences, 10% to 15% occurring once. The sequencing used PBMCs, mostly from graft donor cells, collected 360 days after TCRalphabeta/CD19-depleted stem cell transplant. The origin of the receptors is a male patient younger than 18 who had a stem cell transplant for acute myeloid leukemia, so the T cells may come from the graft donor.

This clonotype was seen more than once but under ten times. V is TRBV2 and J is TRBJ2-1; 12 bases fit TRBD2. Per germline, CDR1 SNHLY and CDR2 FYNNEI. After removal of 11 bases from V and 5 bases from J, the junction contained 4 bases not matched to a gene. The CDR3 covers 13 residues. This chain's CDR3 is CAGGLAGNNEQFF. CDR3 DNA: TGTGCCGGGGGACTAGCGGGTAACAATGAGCAGTTCTTC. The full variable domain, completed using reference TRBV2 and TRBJ2-1, is EPEVTQTPSHQVTQMGQEVILRCVPISNHLYFYWYRQILGQKVEFLVSFYNNEISEKSEIFDDQFSVERPDGSNFTLKIRSTKLEDSAMYFCAGGLAGNNEQFFGPGTRLTVL.

This clonotype occurred a few times. This rearrangement joins TRBV9 to TRBJ2-3; D may match TRBD1 or TRBD2 (5 bases each). Trimming left V 0 bases short and J 4 bases short, with 12 bases between. Germline V gene lookup returns CDR1 SGDLS and CDR2 YYNGEE. The CDR3 extends over 15 amino acids. The chain's CDR3 is CASSVEAGRADTQYF. In DNA form, the CDR3 reads TGTGCCAGCAGCGTAGAGGCAGGGAGAGCAGATACGCAGTATTTT.